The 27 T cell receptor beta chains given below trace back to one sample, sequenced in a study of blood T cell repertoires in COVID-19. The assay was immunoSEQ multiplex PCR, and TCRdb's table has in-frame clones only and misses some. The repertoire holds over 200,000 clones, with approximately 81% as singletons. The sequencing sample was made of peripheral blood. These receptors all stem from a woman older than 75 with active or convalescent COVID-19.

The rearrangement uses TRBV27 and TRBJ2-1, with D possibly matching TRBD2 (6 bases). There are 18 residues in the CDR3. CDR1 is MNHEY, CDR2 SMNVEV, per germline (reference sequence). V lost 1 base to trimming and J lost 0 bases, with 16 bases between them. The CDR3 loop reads CASSLLDARGGSYNEQFF. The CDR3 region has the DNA TGTGCCAGCAGTTTATTGGACGCGCGGGGAGGCTCCTACAATGAGCAGTTCTTC.

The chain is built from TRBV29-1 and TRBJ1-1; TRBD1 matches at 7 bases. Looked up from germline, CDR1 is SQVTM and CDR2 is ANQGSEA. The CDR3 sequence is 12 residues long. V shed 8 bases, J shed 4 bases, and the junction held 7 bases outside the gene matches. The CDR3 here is CSTHRGGTEAFF. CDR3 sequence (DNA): TGCAGCACTCACAGGGGTGGCACTGAAGCTTTCTTT.

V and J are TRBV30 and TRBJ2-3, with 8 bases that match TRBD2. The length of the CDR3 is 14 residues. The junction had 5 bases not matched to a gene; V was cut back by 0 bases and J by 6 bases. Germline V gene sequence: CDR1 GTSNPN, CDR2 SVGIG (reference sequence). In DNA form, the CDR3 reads TGTGCCTGGAGTGTAGGCCGGGGGGGGGATACGCAGTATTTT. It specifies CAWSVGRGGDTQYF.

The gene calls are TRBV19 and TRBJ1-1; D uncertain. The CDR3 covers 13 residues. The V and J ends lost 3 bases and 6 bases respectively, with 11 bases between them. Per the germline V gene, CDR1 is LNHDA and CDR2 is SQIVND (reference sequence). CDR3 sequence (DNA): TGTGCCAGTAGTATGTATGGGCCCGCTGAAGCTTTCTTT. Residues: CASSMYGPAEAFF.

This CDR3 reads CASSLEGGDQPQHF. The CDR3 DNA reads TGCGCCAGCAGCCTCGAAGGGGGGGATCAGCCCCAGCATTTT. The V gene is TRBV4-1, the J gene TRBJ1-5; possible D gene TRBD1, 6 bases. V lost 4 bases and J 5 bases, leaving 12 bases between the germline ends. CDR3 size: 14 residues. Germline CDR1 reads MGHRA; CDR2 reads YSYEKL.

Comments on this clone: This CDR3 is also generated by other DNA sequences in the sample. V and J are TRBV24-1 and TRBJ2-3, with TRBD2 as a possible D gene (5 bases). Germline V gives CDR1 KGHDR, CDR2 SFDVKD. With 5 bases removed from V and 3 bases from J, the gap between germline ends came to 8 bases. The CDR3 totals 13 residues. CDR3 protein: CATSGGGTDTQYF. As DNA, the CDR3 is TGTGCCACCAGTGGAGGCGGGACAGATACGCAGTATTTT.

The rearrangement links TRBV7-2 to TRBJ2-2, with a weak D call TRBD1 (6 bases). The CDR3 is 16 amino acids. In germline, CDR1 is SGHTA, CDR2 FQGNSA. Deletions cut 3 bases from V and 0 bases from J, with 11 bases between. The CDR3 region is CASSLGHPANTGELFF. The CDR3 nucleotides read TGTGCCAGCAGCTTGGGACACCCTGCGAACACCGGGGAGCTGTTTTTT.

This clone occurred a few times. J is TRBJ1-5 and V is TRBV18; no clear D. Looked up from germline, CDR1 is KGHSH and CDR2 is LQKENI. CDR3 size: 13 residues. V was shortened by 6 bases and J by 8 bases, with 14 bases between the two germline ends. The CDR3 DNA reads TGTGCCAGCTCCCGGGGTCTGGAGGAGCCCCAGCATTTT. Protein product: CASSRGLEEPQHF.

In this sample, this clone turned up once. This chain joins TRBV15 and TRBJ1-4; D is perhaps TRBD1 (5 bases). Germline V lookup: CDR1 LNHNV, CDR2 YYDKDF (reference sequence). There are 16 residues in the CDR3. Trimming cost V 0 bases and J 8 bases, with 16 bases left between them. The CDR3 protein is CATSRESAGVGEKLFF. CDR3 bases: TGTGCCACCAGCAGAGAGTCCGCGGGGGTAGGAGAAAAACTGTTTTTT.

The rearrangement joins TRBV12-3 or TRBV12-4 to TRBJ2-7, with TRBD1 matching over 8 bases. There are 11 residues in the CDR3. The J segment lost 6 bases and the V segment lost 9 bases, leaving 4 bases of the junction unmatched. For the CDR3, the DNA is TGTGCCAGTCAGGGGGCGGGCGAGCAGTACTTC. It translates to CASQGAGEQYF.

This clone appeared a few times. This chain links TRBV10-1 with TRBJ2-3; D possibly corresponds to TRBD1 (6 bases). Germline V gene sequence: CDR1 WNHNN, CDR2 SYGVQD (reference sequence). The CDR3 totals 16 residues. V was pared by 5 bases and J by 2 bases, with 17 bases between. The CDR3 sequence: CASSRTEPDPTDTQYF. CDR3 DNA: TGCGCCAGCAGTCGGACAGAGCCTGACCCCACAGATACGCAGTATTTT.

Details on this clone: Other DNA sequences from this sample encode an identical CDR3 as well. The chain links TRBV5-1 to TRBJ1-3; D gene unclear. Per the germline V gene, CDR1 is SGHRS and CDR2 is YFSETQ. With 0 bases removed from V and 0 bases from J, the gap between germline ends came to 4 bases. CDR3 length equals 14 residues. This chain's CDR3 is CASSLASSGNTIYF. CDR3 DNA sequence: TGCGCCAGCAGCTTGGCGAGCTCTGGAAACACCATATATTTT.

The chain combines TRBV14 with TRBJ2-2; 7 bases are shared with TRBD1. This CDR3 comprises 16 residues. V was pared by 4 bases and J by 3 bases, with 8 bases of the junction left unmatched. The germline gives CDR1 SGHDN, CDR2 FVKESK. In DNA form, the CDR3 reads TGTGCCAGCAGCCCCTACCGGGACAGCCACACCGGGGAGCTGTTTTTT. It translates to CASSPYRDSHTGELFF. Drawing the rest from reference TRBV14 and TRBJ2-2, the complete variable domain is EAGVTQFPSHSVIEKGQTVTLRCDPISGHDNLYWYRRVMGKEIKFLLHFVKESKQDESGMPNNRFLAERTGGTYSTLKVQPAELEDSGVYFCASSPYRDSHTGELFFGEGSRLTVL.

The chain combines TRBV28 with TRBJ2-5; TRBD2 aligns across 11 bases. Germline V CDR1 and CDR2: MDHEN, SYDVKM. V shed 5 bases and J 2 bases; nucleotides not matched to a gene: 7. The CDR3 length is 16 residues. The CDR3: CASSGSGGGRQETQYF. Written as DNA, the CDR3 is TGTGCCAGCAGTGGTAGCGGGGGGGGTCGTCAAGAGACCCAGTACTTC.

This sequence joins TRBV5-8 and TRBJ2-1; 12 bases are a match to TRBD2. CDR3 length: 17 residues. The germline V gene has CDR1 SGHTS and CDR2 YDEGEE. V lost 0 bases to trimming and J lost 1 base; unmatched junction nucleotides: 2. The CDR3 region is CASSLEGTSGSYNEQFF. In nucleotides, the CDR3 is TGTGCCAGCAGCTTGGAGGGGACTAGCGGGTCCTACAATGAGCAGTTCTTC.

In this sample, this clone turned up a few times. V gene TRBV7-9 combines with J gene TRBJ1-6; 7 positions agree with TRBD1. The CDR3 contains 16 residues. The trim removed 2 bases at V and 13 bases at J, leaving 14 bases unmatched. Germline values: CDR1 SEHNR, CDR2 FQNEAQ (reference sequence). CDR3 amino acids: CASSLSERGPTSPLHF. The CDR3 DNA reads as TGTGCCAGCAGCTTATCAGAGAGGGGGCCGACGTCGCCCCTCCACTTT.

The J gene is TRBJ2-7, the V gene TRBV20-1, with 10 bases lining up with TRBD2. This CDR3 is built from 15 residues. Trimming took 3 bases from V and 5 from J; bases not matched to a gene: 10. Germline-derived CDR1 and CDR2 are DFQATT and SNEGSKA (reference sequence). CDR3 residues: CSASRVAGGPHEQYF. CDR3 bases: TGCAGTGCTAGTAGGGTAGCGGGAGGACCCCACGAGCAGTACTTC.

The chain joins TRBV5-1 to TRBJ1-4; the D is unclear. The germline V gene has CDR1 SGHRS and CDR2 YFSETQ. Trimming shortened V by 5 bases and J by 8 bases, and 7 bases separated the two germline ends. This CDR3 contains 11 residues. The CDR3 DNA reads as TGCGCCAGCAGTTCGGGGGAAAAACTGTTTTTT. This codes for CASSSGEKLFF.

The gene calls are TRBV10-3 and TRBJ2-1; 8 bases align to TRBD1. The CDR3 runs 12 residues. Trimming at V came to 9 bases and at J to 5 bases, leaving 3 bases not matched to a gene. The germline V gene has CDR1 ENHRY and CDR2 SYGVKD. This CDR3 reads CAIDRGHNEQFF. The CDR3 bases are TGTGCCATTGACAGGGGCCACAATGAGCAGTTCTTC.

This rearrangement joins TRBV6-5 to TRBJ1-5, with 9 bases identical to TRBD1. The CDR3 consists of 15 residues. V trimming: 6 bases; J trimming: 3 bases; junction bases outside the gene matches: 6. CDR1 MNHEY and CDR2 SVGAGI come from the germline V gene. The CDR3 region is CASRIGTGHNQPQHF. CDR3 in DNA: TGTGCCAGCAGGATCGGGACAGGGCACAATCAGCCCCAGCATTTT.

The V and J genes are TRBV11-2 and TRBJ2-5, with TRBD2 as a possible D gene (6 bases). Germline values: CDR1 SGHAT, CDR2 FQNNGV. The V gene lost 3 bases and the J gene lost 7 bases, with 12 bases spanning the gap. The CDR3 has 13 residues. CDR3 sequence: CASSLLLGGTQYF. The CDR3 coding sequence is TGTGCCAGCAGCTTGCTTTTGGGGGGGACCCAGTACTTC. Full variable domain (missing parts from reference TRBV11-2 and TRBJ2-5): EAGVAQSPRYKIIEKRQSVAFWCNPISGHATLYWYQQILGQGPKLLIQFQNNGVVDDSQLPKDRFSAERLKGVDSTLKIQPAKLEDSAVYLCASSLLLGGTQYFGPGTRLLVL.

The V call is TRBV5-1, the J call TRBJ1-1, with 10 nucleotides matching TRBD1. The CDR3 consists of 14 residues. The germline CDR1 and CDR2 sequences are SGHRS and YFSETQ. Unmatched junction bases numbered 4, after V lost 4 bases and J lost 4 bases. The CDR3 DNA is TGCGCCAGCAGCCAGGACAGGGGGGGCACTGAAGCTTTCTTT. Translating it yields CASSQDRGGTEAFF.

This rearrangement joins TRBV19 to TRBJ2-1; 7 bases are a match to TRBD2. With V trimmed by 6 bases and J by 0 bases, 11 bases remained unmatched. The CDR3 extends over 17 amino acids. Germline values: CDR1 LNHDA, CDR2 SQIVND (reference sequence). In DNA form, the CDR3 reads TGTGCCAGTAGCTCTGCCCGCGGGGGAAGCTCCTACAATGAGCAGTTCTTC. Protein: CASSSARGGSSYNEQFF.

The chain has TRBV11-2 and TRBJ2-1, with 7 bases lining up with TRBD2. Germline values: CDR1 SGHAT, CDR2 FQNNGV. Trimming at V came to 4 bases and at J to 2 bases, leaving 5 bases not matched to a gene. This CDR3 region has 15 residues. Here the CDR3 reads CASSYLADPYNEQFF. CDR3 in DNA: TGTGCCAGCAGCTATCTAGCGGATCCCTACAATGAGCAGTTCTTC.

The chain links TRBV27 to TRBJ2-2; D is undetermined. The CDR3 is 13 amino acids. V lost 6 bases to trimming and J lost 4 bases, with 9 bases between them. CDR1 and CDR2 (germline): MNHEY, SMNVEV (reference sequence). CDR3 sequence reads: CASSSPPTGELFF. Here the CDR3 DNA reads TGTGCCAGCAGCTCCCCCCCCACCGGGGAGCTGTTTTTT.

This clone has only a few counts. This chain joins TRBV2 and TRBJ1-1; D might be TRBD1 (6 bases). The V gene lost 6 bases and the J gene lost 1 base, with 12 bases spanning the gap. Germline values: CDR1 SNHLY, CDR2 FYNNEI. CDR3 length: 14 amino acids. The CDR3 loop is CASRWQGKNTEAFF. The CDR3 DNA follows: TGTGCCAGCAGGTGGCAGGGGAAGAACACTGAAGCTTTCTTT.

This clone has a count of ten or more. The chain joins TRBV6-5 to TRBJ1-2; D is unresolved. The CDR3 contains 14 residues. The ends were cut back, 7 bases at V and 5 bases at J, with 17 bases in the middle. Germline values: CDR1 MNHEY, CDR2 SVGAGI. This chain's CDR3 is CASKGHEGWYGYTF. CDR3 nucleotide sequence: TGTGCCAGCAAGGGTCATGAGGGTTGGTATGGCTACACCTTC.